A selection of T cell receptor beta chains follows, all from one sample in a study of CD4 T cells in relation to SARS-CoV-2 and coronaviruses. Profiled with immunoSEQ multiplex PCR; TCRdb holds only in-frame clones, not every one. The sample records 35,000 to 40,000 clones, 75% to 90% being singletons. The specimen was memory CD4+ T cells from PBMCs. These receptor sequences come from an adult with COVID-19. Each CDR3 is given with its conserved first and last residue. The D gene is left open where the match is weak. Clone size is not always given. Where it is, it says once, few, many or a class for expanded clones.

NA | TRBJ2-1 | TRBV3-1/TRBV3-2 | few | TGTGCCAGCAGCCATCAGGACTCAGGGCAGTTCTTC | CASSHQDSGQFF
NA | TRBJ2-1 | TRBV30 | NA | TGTGCCTGGACTGGGGGTTCCCACAATGAGCAGTTCTTC | CAWTGGSHNEQFF
NA | TRBJ1-1 | TRBV10-3 | NA | TGTGCCATCTCTAGAGGGACTGAAGCTTTCTTT | CAISRGTEAFF
TRBD2 | TRBJ2-1 | TRBV2 | NA | TGTGCCAGCAGTGAAGGGGTGGTAGCGGGAGGCAATGAGCAGTTCTTC | CASSEGVVAGGNEQFF
TRBD1 | TRBJ1-2 | TRBV9 | NA | TGTGCCAGCAAAGGAGAGGGGGCGGACTATGGCTACACCTTC | CASKGEGADYGYTF
TRBD1 | TRBJ1-1 | TRBV18 | NA | TGTGCCAGCCGGACAGGGTTCAACACTGAAGCTTTCTTT | CASRTGFNTEAFF
NA | TRBJ2-2 | TRBV11-2 | NA | TGTGCCAGTTTACTAACCGGGGAGCTGTTTTTT | CASLLTGELFF
TRBD1 | TRBJ2-2 | TRBV24-1 | NA | TGTGCCACCAGTGGTCAAGGGACAGGGAACGGGGAGCTGTTTTTT | CATSGQGTGNGELFF
NA | TRBJ2-7 | TRBV6-1 | NA | TGTGCCAGCAGTGAAGGGAAAGGGCTAGAGCAGTACTTC | CASSEGKGLEQYF
TRBD2 | TRBJ2-7 | TRBV5-1 | NA | TGCGCCAGCAGACCCGGACTAGCGGACCTGGGGGAGCAGTACTTC | CASRPGLADLGEQYF
TRBD2 | TRBJ2-7 | TRBV4-2 | NA | TGTGCCAGCAGCCAATGGACTAGCCCCAAAACCTACGAGCAGTACTTC | CASSQWTSPKTYEQYF
NA | TRBJ1-3 | TRBV7-8 | few | TGTGCCAGCAGCTTAGCGCGCGTTCAGGGAATTAGAAACACCATATATTTT | CASSLARVQGIRNTIYF
NA | TRBJ2-7 | TRBV18 | NA | TGTGCCAGCTCACGGGCCGGGCTAAGCTCCTACGAGCAGTACTTC | CASSRAGLSSYEQYF
NA | TRBJ2-5 | TRBV15 | NA | TGTGCCACCAGCATCACCGGGCAGGCTGGCGAGACCCAGTACTTC | CATSITGQAGETQYF
TRBD2 | TRBJ2-1 | TRBV5-5 | NA | TGTGCCAGCAGCCCGCTGACTAGCGGGGCCTACAATGAGCAGTTCTTC | CASSPLTSGAYNEQFF
NA | TRBJ2-7 | TRBV5-4 | NA | TGTGCCAGCAGCCCCCCCCATGGGGACGAGCAGTACTTC | CASSPPHGDEQYF
NA | TRBJ2-3 | TRBV6-5 | NA | TGTGCCAGCAGTTACGGCCGAGGGGATACGCAGTATTTT | CASSYGRGDTQYF
NA | TRBJ2-1 | TRBV6-2/TRBV6-3 | NA | TGTGCCAGCAGTTACTCGGGGGGAGGACCTTATGAGCAGTTCTTC | CASSYSGGGPYEQFF
NA | TRBJ2-3 | TRBV6-2/TRBV6-3 | NA | TGTGCCAGCAGTTACTCTGGTGATACGCAGTATTTT | CASSYSGDTQYF
TRBD1 | TRBJ2-2 | TRBV2 | once | TGTGCCAGCAGGGCTGGACAGGGGAAAGACGACACCGGGGAGCTGTTTTTT | CASRAGQGKDDTGELFF
NA | TRBJ2-7 | TRBV19 | NA | TGTGCCAGTAGTGGCTATTACGAGCAGTACTTC | CASSGYYEQYF
TRBD2 | TRBJ2-7 | TRBV9 | NA | TGTGCCAGCAGCGTAGGGACTAGCGGCGCCTACGAGCAGTACTTC | CASSVGTSGAYEQYF
NA | TRBJ2-7 | TRBV7-2 | once | TGTGCCAGCAGCCCTAGACCAGGTACGTCCTACGAGCAGTACTTC | CASSPRPGTSYEQYF